The present T cell receptor (beta chain) was sequenced within a study of cytomegalovirus exposure and HLA in healthy donors. General study findings and limits: Clonal expansion was found to be greater in HLA-associated TCR beta chains than in equally common others in a later analysis. In an earlier analysis, about 90% or about 30%: the productive usage of most TCR beta V segments.

With 60 Vbeta and 13 Jbeta primers, the PCR was carried out. In the source study's methods: Approximately 9.9 million of 65 million to 95 million unique TCR beta chains were shared, per a later count. The assay was immunoSEQ multiplex PCR, and TCRdb's table has in-frame clones only and misses some. Clone size and the V and J calls come from that table; the DNA yielded D and trimming. The top ten clones hold 1.5% to 2% of a sample with some 200,000 clones, almost 80% of them seen once. This clone came up once. Its target is unknown. CDR3 length equals 18 residues. The ends lost 3 bases at V and 5 bases at J; junction bases unmatched: 10. Germline V CDR1 and CDR2: SGHTA, FQGNSA.

V usage is TRBV7-2 and J usage is TRBJ2-5, with 15 bases identical to TRBD2. The sequence was obtained from a man younger than 35 in good health and CMV-seronegative. The source material was PBMCs. CDR3 region: CASSFYGLAGGGGETQYF. The CDR3 nucleotides read TGTGCCAGCAGCTTTTACGGACTAGCGGGGGGGGGTGGGGAGACCCAGTACTTC.